This note documents a single T cell receptor beta chain sequence. This sample was taken from a study of memory CD4+ T cells and cytomegalovirus serostatus. Across the study: Donors were healthy Belgian adults, about ten CMV seropositive and roughly 25 seronegative.

Single viable CD3+CD4+CD8-CD45RO+ cells were sorted as the memory CD4+ T cells. CMV serostatus came from serum IgG against pp150, pp28, p38, p52. Clones were read by immunoSEQ multiplex PCR, and TCRdb kept only the in-frame ones, dropping some. This table holds roughly 60,000 clones, about 81% found once. Sequenced material: memory CD4+ T cells from blood. The origin of this receptor is an adult in good health and CMV-seronegative.

CDR3 DNA: TGCGCCAGCAGCCCTCAGTTACAGGGATCTAACTATGGCTACACCTTC. This gives the protein CASSPQLQGSNYGYTF. This chain connects TRBV5-1 to TRBJ1-2, with a tentative D call TRBD1 (6 bases). The CDR3 is 16 amino acids. Germline CDR1 is SGHRS and CDR2 is YFSETQ. The germline V and J ends were trimmed by 4 bases and 0 bases, with 16 bases remaining between them.